This paragraph reports one TCR beta chain. This record belongs to a study of blood T cell repertoires in COVID-19. Study in general: COVID-19 samples, acute and convalescent, were from the United States, Italy and Spain. Sources were T cells, B-cell-depleted T cells, or PBMCs; the material itself was cDNA or gDNA.

The germline V gene has CDR1 MGHRA and CDR2 YSYEKL. Trimming took 0 bases from V and 7 from J; bases not matched to a gene: 7. The CDR3 covers 16 residues. In the authors' workflow: Estimation of nucleated cell counts was performed using reference gene primer amplification. Some clones are missing from TCRdb's copy, which holds only in-frame ones; the method was immunoSEQ multiplex PCR. The V and J calls and clone size are taken from that table; D and trimming were inferred from the DNA. The data contain roughly 150,000 clones, around 85% of them singletons. The specimen sequenced was peripheral blood. This clonotype originated in a man between 60 and 75 years old with active or convalescent COVID-19. V and J are TRBV4-1 and TRBJ1-1; TRBD1 matches 11 bases. The CDR3 is CASSQEPGQGEDEAFF. CDR3 DNA sequence: TGCGCCAGCAGCCAAGAACCGGGACAGGGGGAAGATGAAGCTTTCTTT.